This TCR beta chain was recovered during a study of T cell responses to AZD1222 COVID-19 vaccine. V was cut by 5 bases and J by 0 bases, with 14 bases left in between. The CDR3 consists of 16 residues. CDR1 and CDR2 from the germline V gene are SGHTA and FQGNSA. Concerning this clone: Antigen: not known.

Sequenced by immunoSEQ multiplex PCR; TCRdb stores in-frame clones only, minus some. The sample lists some 84,000 clones, roughly 87% seen once, with roughly 10% in the top ten. Study-wide results and limits: Targets within unmutated variant regions were reportedly found for nearly half of spike-specific TCRs.

This specimen consisted of peripheral blood, obtained 28 days after the second AZD1222 dose. This TCR was sampled from an adult who received the AZD1222 COVID-19 vaccine. The chain has TRBV7-2 and TRBJ1-5; D uncertain. The chain's CDR3 is CASSPNSLYSNQPQHF. The CDR3 DNA reads TGTGCCAGCAGCCCCAACAGTCTATATAGCAATCAGCCCCAGCATTTT.